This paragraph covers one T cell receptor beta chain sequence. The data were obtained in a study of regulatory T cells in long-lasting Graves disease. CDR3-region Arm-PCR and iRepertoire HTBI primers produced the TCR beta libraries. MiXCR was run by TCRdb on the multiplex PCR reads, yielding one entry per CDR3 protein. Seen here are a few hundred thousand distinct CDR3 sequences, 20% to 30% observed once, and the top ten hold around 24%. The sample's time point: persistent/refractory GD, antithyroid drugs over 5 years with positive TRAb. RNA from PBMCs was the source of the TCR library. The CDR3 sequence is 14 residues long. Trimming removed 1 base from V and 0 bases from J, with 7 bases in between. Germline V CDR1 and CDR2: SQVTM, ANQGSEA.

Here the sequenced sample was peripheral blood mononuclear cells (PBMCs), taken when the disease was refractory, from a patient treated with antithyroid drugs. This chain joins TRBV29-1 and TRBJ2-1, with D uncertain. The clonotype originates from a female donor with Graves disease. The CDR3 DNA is TGCAGCGTTGAAGGGGTGGACTCCTACAATGAGCAGTTCTTC. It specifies CSVEGVDSYNEQFF.